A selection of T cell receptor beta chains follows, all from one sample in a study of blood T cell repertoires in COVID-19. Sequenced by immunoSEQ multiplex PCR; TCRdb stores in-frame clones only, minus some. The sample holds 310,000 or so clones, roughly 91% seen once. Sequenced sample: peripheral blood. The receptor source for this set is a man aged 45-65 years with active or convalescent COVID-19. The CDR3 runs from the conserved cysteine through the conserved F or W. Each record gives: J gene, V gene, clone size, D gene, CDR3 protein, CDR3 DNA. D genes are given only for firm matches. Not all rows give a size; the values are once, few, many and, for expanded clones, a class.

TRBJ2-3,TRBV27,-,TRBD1,CASSLKVPGGSLDTQYF,TGTGCCAGCAGTTTAAAGGTCCCAGGGGGAAGTTTAGATACGCAGTATTTT
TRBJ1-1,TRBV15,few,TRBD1,CATGQGRTGNTEAFF,TGTGCCACCGGCCAGGGTAGGACAGGGAACACTGAAGCTTTCTTT
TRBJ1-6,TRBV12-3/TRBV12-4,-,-,CASSLEVGSPLHF,TGTGCCAGCAGTTTGGAGGTCGGTTCACCCCTCCACTTT
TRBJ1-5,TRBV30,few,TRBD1,CAWSVGQGAIGNQPQHF,TGTGCCTGGAGTGTAGGTCAGGGGGCCATTGGCAATCAGCCCCAGCATTTT
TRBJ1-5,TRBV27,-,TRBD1,CASSLAGTVNQPQHF,TGTGCCAGCAGTTTAGCCGGGACAGTCAATCAGCCCCAGCATTTT
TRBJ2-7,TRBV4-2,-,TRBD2,CASSQELAGSYEQYF,TGTGCCAGCAGCCAAGAGCTAGCGGGGTCCTACGAGCAGTACTTC
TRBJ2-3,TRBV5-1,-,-,CASSLDLTLNTQYF,TGCGCCAGCAGCCTGGACCTTACTTTAAATACGCAGTATTTT
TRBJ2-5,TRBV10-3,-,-,CAISWTAQETQYF,TGTGCCATCAGCTGGACAGCCCAAGAGACCCAGTACTTC
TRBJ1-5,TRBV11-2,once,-,CASSLGLERGNQPQHF,TGTGCCAGCAGCTTAGGTTTGGAGAGGGGCAATCAGCCCCAGCATTTT
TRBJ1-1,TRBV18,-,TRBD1,CASSLDRAIAFF,TGTGCCAGCTCACTGGACAGGGCAATCGCTTTCTTT
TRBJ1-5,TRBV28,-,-,CASSGDRPNPNQPQHF,TGTGCCAGCAGTGGCGACAGGCCGAACCCCAATCAGCCCCAGCATTTT
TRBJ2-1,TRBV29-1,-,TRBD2,CSASAPSGSGDEQFF,TGCAGCGCTTCCGCACCTAGCGGGTCAGGGGATGAGCAGTTCTTC
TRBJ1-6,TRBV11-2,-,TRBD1,CASSIGTGGRSPLHF,TGTGCCAGCAGCATAGGGACAGGGGGCCGCTCACCCCTCCACTTT
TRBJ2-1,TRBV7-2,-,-,CASSLTIENEQFF,TGTGCCAGCAGCTTAACCATTGAGAATGAGCAGTTCTTC
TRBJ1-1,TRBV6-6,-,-,CASFPSQVDTEAFF,TGTGCCAGCTTCCCCTCCCAGGTGGACACTGAAGCTTTCTTT
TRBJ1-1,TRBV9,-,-,CASSVGGSGNTEAFF,TGTGCCAGCAGCGTAGGTGGGTCGGGGAACACTGAAGCTTTCTTT
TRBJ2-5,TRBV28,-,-,CASSLPVQGSEETQYF,TGTGCCAGCAGTTTACCGGTACAGGGCTCGGAAGAGACCCAGTACTTC
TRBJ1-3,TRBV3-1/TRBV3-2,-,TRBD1,CASTTSATGAGNTIYF,TGTGCCAGCACCACATCCGCCACAGGGGCAGGAAACACCATATATTTT
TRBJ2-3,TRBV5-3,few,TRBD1,CARSLQGSFGDTQYF,TGTGCCAGAAGCTTACAGGGGTCATTCGGAGATACGCAGTATTTT
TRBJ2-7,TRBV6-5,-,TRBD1,CASRPDRGSFYEQYF,TGTGCCAGCAGACCGGACAGGGGGTCTTTCTACGAGCAGTACTTC
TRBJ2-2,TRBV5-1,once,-,CASSLGGLMNTGELFF,TGCGCCAGCAGCTTGGGGGGACTGATGAACACCGGGGAGCTGTTTTTT
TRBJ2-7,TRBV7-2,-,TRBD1,CASSLRGHLGAEQYF,TGTGCCAGCAGCTTAAGGGGGCACCTAGGGGCGGAGCAGTACTTC
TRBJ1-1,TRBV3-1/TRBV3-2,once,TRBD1,CASSQDGGQGGTEAFF,TGTGCCAGCAGCCAAGATGGGGGACAGGGAGGAACTGAAGCTTTCTTT
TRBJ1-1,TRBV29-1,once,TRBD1,CSVVQGDRQAFF,TGCAGCGTTGTGCAGGGGGACAGACAAGCTTTCTTT
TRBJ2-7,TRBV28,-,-,CASSLFDIGPRDYEQYF,TGTGCCAGCAGTTTATTCGATATCGGGCCCCGGGACTACGAGCAGTACTTC
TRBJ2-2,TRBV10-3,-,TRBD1,CAISQWRTGGEKTGELFF,TGTGCCATCAGTCAGTGGAGGACAGGGGGGGAGAAGACCGGGGAGCTGTTTTTT
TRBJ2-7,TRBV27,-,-,CASSLPGSPTYEQYF,TGTGCCAGCAGTCTCCCCGGGAGCCCCACCTACGAGCAGTACTTC
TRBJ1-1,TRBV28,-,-,CASSLVGGGDAFF,TGTGCCAGCAGTTTGGTGGGGGGAGGGGATGCTTTCTTT
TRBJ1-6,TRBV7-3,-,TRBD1,CASSLSSDRDRSSYNSPLHF,TGTGCCAGCAGCTTAAGTTCTGACCGGGACAGGAGCTCCTATAATTCACCCCTCCACTTT
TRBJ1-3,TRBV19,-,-,CASSRRGPSGNTIYF,TGTGCCAGTAGCCGCAGGGGACCCTCTGGAAACACCATATATTTT
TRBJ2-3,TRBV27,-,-,CASSPTGFAQYF,TGTGCCAGCAGTCCTACAGGGTTCGCGCAGTATTTT
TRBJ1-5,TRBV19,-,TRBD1,CASSHRDRAQPQHF,TGTGCCAGTAGCCACCGGGACAGGGCTCAGCCCCAGCATTTT
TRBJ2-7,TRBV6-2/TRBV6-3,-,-,CASSYPGFSYEQYF,TGTGCCAGCAGTTACCCAGGTTTCTCCTACGAGCAGTACTTC
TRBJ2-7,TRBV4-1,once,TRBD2,CASSQDWTSVEQYF,TGCGCCAGCAGCCAAGATTGGACTAGCGTCGAGCAGTACTTC
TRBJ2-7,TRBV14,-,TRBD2,CASSQDPRGRVIYEQYF,TGTGCCAGCAGCCAAGATCCCCGCGGGAGGGTTATCTACGAGCAGTACTTC
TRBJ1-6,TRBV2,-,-,CASRVPVANSPLHF,TGTGCCAGCAGAGTCCCCGTAGCGAATTCACCCCTCCACTTT
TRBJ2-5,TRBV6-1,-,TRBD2,CASSETGGRAQYF,TGTGCCAGCAGTGAAACAGGCGGGAGGGCTCAGTACTTC
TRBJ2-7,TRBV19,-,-,CASSTGHDPYEQYF,TGTGCCAGTAGTACGGGACATGATCCCTACGAGCAGTACTTC
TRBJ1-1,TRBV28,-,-,CASSFSLREAFF,TGTGCCAGCAGTTTCTCCCTACGGGAAGCTTTCTTT
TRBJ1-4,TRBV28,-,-,CASSLFGATNEKLFF,TGTGCCAGCAGTTTATTCGGTGCAACTAATGAAAAACTGTTTTTT
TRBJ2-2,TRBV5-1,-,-,CASSRENTGELFF,TGCGCCAGCAGCCGAGAAAACACCGGGGAGCTGTTTTTT
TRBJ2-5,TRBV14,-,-,CASSQALRGRRETQYF,TGTGCCAGCAGCCAAGCCCTCAGGGGGAGGCGAGAGACCCAGTACTTC
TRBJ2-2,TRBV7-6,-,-,CASSSTPGTGELFF,TGTGCCAGCAGCTCGACTCCGGGCACCGGGGAGCTGTTTTTT
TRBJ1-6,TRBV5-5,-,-,CASSLAVPGDSPLHF,TGTGCCAGCAGCTTGGCGGTACCAGGGGATTCACCCCTCCACTTT
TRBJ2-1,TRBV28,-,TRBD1,CASSSSGGAWDEQFF,TGTGCCAGCAGTTCGTCAGGGGGCGCTTGGGATGAGCAGTTCTTC
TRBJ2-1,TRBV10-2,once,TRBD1,CASSDYGTGWENEQFF,TGCGCCAGCAGTGATTACGGGACAGGGTGGGAGAATGAGCAGTTCTTC
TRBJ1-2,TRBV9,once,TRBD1,CASSTSGQGDSWDGYTF,TGTGCCAGCAGCACCTCAGGACAGGGGGATAGTTGGGATGGCTACACCTTC
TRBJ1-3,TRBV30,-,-,CAWSVSATAGNTIYF,TGTGCCTGGAGTGTATCAGCGACAGCTGGAAACACCATATATTTT
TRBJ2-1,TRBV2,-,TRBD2,CASSEAPSGRGENNEQFF,TGTGCCAGCAGTGAAGCGCCTAGCGGGAGAGGAGAGAACAATGAGCAGTTCTTC
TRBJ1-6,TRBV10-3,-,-,CAISDSGNSPLHF,TGTGCCATCAGTGACAGCGGTAATTCACCCCTCCACTTT
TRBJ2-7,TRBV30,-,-,CAWSVPQGGKNEQYF,TGTGCCTGGAGTGTACCGCAGGGTGGAAAGAACGAGCAGTACTTC